A selection of T cell receptor beta chains follows, all from one sample in a study of shared clonotypes between healthy human individuals. Data came from immunoSEQ multiplex PCR; TCRdb stores just in-frame clones and leaves some out. This repertoire shows 550,000 to 800,000 clones, about 74% found once; its top ten account for over 1.5%. Sequences were obtained from memory CD4+ T cells sorted from blood. The receptors shown here come from a woman aged 30 to 39 in good health. CDR3s include the opening cysteine and the closing phenylalanine or tryptophan. The D gene is left open where the match is weak. Not every row has a clone size; where given, it reads once, few, many or a size class.

clone_size d_call j_call v_call cdr3_nt cdr3_aa
once NA TRBJ2-7 TRBV4-1 TGCGCCAGCAGCCCACGTCCGGGCCCTTTGAGCTCCTACGAGCAGTACTTC CASSPRPGPLSSYEQYF
NA NA TRBJ2-7 TRBV14 TGTGCCAGCAGCCAGCAAGCCCCCTACGAGCAGTACTTC CASSQQAPYEQYF
NA NA TRBJ2-7 TRBV1 TGCACCAGCAGCCAAGATACTTCGGGTACCTACGAGCAGTACTTC CTSSQDTSGTYEQYF
many TRBD2 TRBJ2-1 TRBV5-1 TGCGCCAGCAGCTTAACCTTAGCGGGAGGACAGTCCTACAATGAGCAGTTCTTC CASSLTLAGGQSYNEQFF
NA NA TRBJ1-4 TRBV5-8 TGTGCCAGCAGCTACGGGACGAATGAAAAACTGTTTTTT CASSYGTNEKLFF
NA NA TRBJ2-1 TRBV9 TGTGCCAGCAGCCTCCGACTGGGAAATGAGCAGTTCTTC CASSLRLGNEQFF
few TRBD2 TRBJ2-1 TRBV5-1 TGCGCCAGCAGCTGGTCACTAGCGGGAGAGGGGAATGAGCAGTTCTTC CASSWSLAGEGNEQFF
NA NA TRBJ1-1 TRBV6-5 TGTGCCAGCAGTTACGGTGGGGGGGCAGGAAACACTGAAGCTTTCTTT CASSYGGGAGNTEAFF
NA NA TRBJ2-2 TRBV2 TGTGCCGCCCGCCTGACAGCCGCGAACACCGGGGAGCTGTTTTTT CAARLTAANTGELFF
few TRBD1 TRBJ1-5 TRBV6-6 TGTGCCAGCAGTCGACAGGGGTCCCGTAGCAATCAGCCCCAGCATTTT CASSRQGSRSNQPQHF
few NA TRBJ1-1 TRBV10-1 TGCGCCAGCAGTGAGTCCGGATTGAACACTGAAGCTTTCTTT CASSESGLNTEAFF
few TRBD1 TRBJ1-4 TRBV27 TGTGCCAGCAGTCCCTACCGGGACAGGGGCGAAAAACTGTTTTTT CASSPYRDRGEKLFF
few TRBD2 TRBJ2-3 TRBV9 TGTGCCAGCAGCGTCCTGACTAGCGGGAGTGACACAGATACGCAGTATTTT CASSVLTSGSDTDTQYF
NA NA TRBJ1-5 TRBV28 TGTGCCAGCAGTTTTTTAGCTCGGCTTAGCAATCAGCCCCAGCATTTT CASSFLARLSNQPQHF
NA NA TRBJ1-5 TRBV19 TGTGCCAGTAGTCCTCGGGACCTCTTTAATCAGCCCCAGCATTTT CASSPRDLFNQPQHF
NA NA TRBJ2-1 TRBV18 TGTGCCAGCTCACCACCTAGCGTTCCTCAAGGTGAGCAGTTCTTC CASSPPSVPQGEQFF
NA NA TRBJ2-2 TRBV7-9 TGTGCCAGCAGCCGAACTAGGTCGGGGGAGCTGTTTTTT CASSRTRSGELFF
NA TRBD2 TRBJ2-7 TRBV15 TGTGCCACCAGCAGAGGAACCGGGACTAGCGGATACGAGCAGTACTTC CATSRGTGTSGYEQYF
NA NA TRBJ2-1 TRBV2 TGTGCCAGCAGTGAAGCGATGATTGAGCAGTTCTTC CASSEAMIEQFF
few TRBD1 TRBJ2-1 TRBV7-7 TGTGCCAGCAGCCCCACTCCGGGACAGGCGTACAATGAGCAGTTCTTC CASSPTPGQAYNEQFF
few NA TRBJ2-2 TRBV10-3 TGTGCCATCACCCCGACAGAAGCCTACACCGGGGAGCTGTTTTTT CAITPTEAYTGELFF
NA NA TRBJ2-7 TRBV5-1 TGCGCCAGCAGCTTGGACCCGGCAGCGTACGAGCAGTACTTC CASSLDPAAYEQYF
NA TRBD1 TRBJ2-1 TRBV11-3 TGTGCCAGCAGCCGCGGACAGGGTGAATTCAATGAGCAGTTCTTC CASSRGQGEFNEQFF
NA NA TRBJ2-2 TRBV28 TGTGCCAGCAGGTCTGGACAGAAAACGAACACCGGGGAGCTGTTTTTT CASRSGQKTNTGELFF
NA TRBD2 TRBJ2-2 TRBV6-5 TGTGCCAGCGGAGGGAGGGACGGGGAGCTGTTTTTT CASGGRDGELFF
NA TRBD2 TRBJ2-3 TRBV5-1 TGCGCCAGCAGCCGGAGACTAGCTAGCACAGATACGCAGTATTTT CASSRRLASTDTQYF
NA NA TRBJ2-3 TRBV21-1 TGTGCCAGCAGCAAAGATGTCAGAACCCTTCGGGAGATCGATACGCAGTATTTT CASSKDVRTLREIDTQYF
NA NA TRBJ1-1 TRBV6-1 TGTGCCAGCGGAGGAGCAGGGAACACTGAAGCTTTCTTT CASGGAGNTEAFF
NA NA TRBJ1-1 TRBV20-1 TGCAGCTCAGGGGAAGCTTTCTTT CSSGEAFF
few TRBD1 TRBJ1-5 TRBV2 TGTGCCAGCAGTTTTGGACAGGAAGGCAGTCAGCCCCAGCATTTT CASSFGQEGSQPQHF
NA TRBD2 TRBJ2-7 TRBV10-2 TGCGCCAGCGGCATCCCAGCGGGAGGCGAGCAGTACTTC CASGIPAGGEQYF
NA NA TRBJ2-2 TRBV11-2 TGTGCCAGCAGCTTAGACAGGGGGAACACCGGGGAGCTGTTTTTT CASSLDRGNTGELFF
NA TRBD2 TRBJ2-7 TRBV11-2 TGTGCCAGCAGCTTAAGCGGGAGGTCTGTGGGCTACGAGCAGTACTTC CASSLSGRSVGYEQYF
NA NA TRBJ2-5 TRBV6-5 TGTGCCAGCAGTTACTTAGGGGCTCAGGAGACCCAGTACTTC CASSYLGAQETQYF
NA TRBD1 TRBJ1-2 TRBV7-9 TGTGCCAGCAGCCACACCGGACAGGCCTTCTACACCTTC CASSHTGQAFYTF
NA NA TRBJ2-4 TRBV21-1 TGTGCCAGCAGCAAAGTGGGACTTACCAAAAACATTCAGTACTTC CASSKVGLTKNIQYF
NA TRBD1 TRBJ2-2 TRBV28 TGTGCCAGCAGTTTATCCGGGACAGGGAACACCGGGGAGCTGTTTTTT CASSLSGTGNTGELFF
NA NA TRBJ1-4 TRBV29-1 TGCAGCGCCCCTGGATCGGGGGAGAAGGAAAAACTGTTTTTT CSAPGSGEKEKLFF
NA NA TRBJ1-4 TRBV19 TGTGCCAGTAGTCCATGGGGAGAAAAACTGTTTTTT CASSPWGEKLFF
NA TRBD2 TRBJ2-1 TRBV5-1 TGCGCCAGCAGCCCATCTAGCGGCTCCTACAATGAGCAGTTCTTC CASSPSSGSYNEQFF
NA NA TRBJ2-3 TRBV19 TGTGCCAGTAGTATTTCAGGGGGGAGCACAGATACGCAGTATTTT CASSISGGSTDTQYF
NA TRBD2 TRBJ2-7 TRBV5-1 TGCGCCAGCAGTTATGGACTAGCGGGAGGGCAAAACTACGAGCAGTACTTC CASSYGLAGGQNYEQYF